This is a list of T cell receptor beta chains from one sample in a study of OX40 agonist ivuxolimab in advanced cancers. Only in-frame clones appear in the TCRdb table, and some are missing; sequencing was by immunoSEQ multiplex PCR. This table holds around 60,000 clones, 80% to 95% found once. The input for sequencing was CD4+ or CD8+ T cells sorted from blood, taken in a trial of the OX40 agonist ivuxolimab. These receptors were collected from an adult with an advanced solid tumor such as melanoma, head and neck, liver or kidney cancer. The CDR3 runs from the conserved cysteine through the conserved F or W. The D gene is left open where the match is weak. The listing skips clone size in some rows; elsewhere it reads once, few, many or a size class.

>.|TRBD1|TRBJ2-7|TRBV14
TGTGCCAGCAGCCAGGACAGGGCGTCCTACGAGCAGTACTTC
CASSQDRASYEQYF
>.|.|TRBJ2-7|TRBV28
TGTGCCAGCAGTCCCTCCCCTACAGGGCCGTTCCGCTACGAGCAGTACTTC
CASSPSPTGPFRYEQYF
>.|.|TRBJ2-3|TRBV16
TGTGCCAGCAGCCAGGTGGGATCCACAGATACGCAGTATTTT
CASSQVGSTDTQYF
>.|.|TRBJ2-7|TRBV29-1
TGCAGCGTAGCCGGGACATCTACCTACGAGCAGTACTTC
CSVAGTSTYEQYF
>.|.|TRBJ2-2|TRBV18
TGTGCCAGCTCACTGGGGACGGATATCCGATCGAACACCGGGGAGCTGTTTTTT
CASSLGTDIRSNTGELFF
>.|.|TRBJ2-3|TRBV14
TGTGCCAGCAGCCAAGACAACGCGAAGAGCACAGATACGCAGTATTTT
CASSQDNAKSTDTQYF
>once|.|TRBJ1-5|TRBV5-1
TGCGCCAGCAGCTTGGCCGGGGCTTGGCCCCAGCATTTT
CASSLAGAWPQHF
>.|.|TRBJ2-3|TRBV19
TGTGCCAGTAGTATCGGGGGTGATACGCAGTATTTT
CASSIGGDTQYF
>.|TRBD2|TRBJ2-3|TRBV9
TGTGCCAGCAGCGTAGTAATTAGCGGGAGTGATACGCAGTATTTT
CASSVVISGSDTQYF
>once|TRBD1|TRBJ1-4|TRBV6-5
TGTGCCAGCAGTCCCCTAAGACAGGGTAGTGAAAAACTGTTTTTT
CASSPLRQGSEKLFF
>once|.|TRBJ2-7|TRBV6-1
TGTGCCAGCATTACCGGGACTGCCCTGTACGAGCAGTACTTC
CASITGTALYEQYF
>.|.|TRBJ1-1|TRBV7-2
TGTGCCAGCAGCTTAACCCTGAAGTTAGAATGGACTGAAGCTTTCTTT
CASSLTLKLEWTEAFF
>.|.|TRBJ2-1|TRBV27
TGTGCCAGCAGTTTCCGTGAAAGGGCCGATGAGCAGTTCTTC
CASSFRERADEQFF
>.|.|TRBJ2-7|TRBV7-9
TGTGCCAGCAGCCTGGGGGGTTCCTTCGAGCAGTACTTC
CASSLGGSFEQYF
>.|.|TRBJ2-7|TRBV28
TGTGCCAGCAGGGACAACTACGAGCAGTACTTC
CASRDNYEQYF
>.|.|TRBJ1-5|TRBV7-2
TGTGCCAGCAGCCTCCGACGACTCAATCAGCCCCAGCATTTT
CASSLRRLNQPQHF
>.|.|TRBJ2-5|TRBV28
TGTGCCAGCAGTGCTAGCGCGGGGAGGGAGACCCAGTACTTC
CASSASAGRETQYF
>few|TRBD1|TRBJ1-5|TRBV7-9
TGTGCCAGCAGCGGGACAGGGCTAACCACGGGGCCCCAGCATTTT
CASSGTGLTTGPQHF
>.|.|TRBJ1-1|TRBV15
TGTGCCACCAGCAGAGATCAAGATGGGGACGCTTTCTTT
CATSRDQDGDAFF
>.|TRBD1|TRBJ2-5|TRBV19
TGTGCCAGTAGTATCAACCCGGGACAGGGGACATCGGAGACCCAGTACTTC
CASSINPGQGTSETQYF
>few|.|TRBJ1-5|TRBV4-3
TGCGCCAGCAGCCTTGACAGGTTAAATCAGCCCCAGCATTTT
CASSLDRLNQPQHF
>.|TRBD1|TRBJ1-5|TRBV6-6
TGTGCCAGCAGTTACGGGGCAGGGGGCGCGCCCCAGCATTTT
CASSYGAGGAPQHF
>.|.|TRBJ2-5|TRBV18
TGTGCCAGCTCACCACCAGGACAGTGGCAAGAGACCCAGTACTTC
CASSPPGQWQETQYF
>once|TRBD2|TRBJ2-7|TRBV19
TGTGCCAGTCGGCCGGGACTAGCCGCCGAGCAGTACTTC
CASRPGLAAEQYF
>.|.|TRBJ2-1|TRBV7-9
TGTGCCAGCAGCTTATCCGTCGGAGTCCGCAATGAGCAGTTCTTC
CASSLSVGVRNEQFF
>.|.|TRBJ2-7|TRBV4-1
TGCGCCAGCAGCCAACCCACCCAAACCTTGGGTATCCACGAGCAGTACTTC
CASSQPTQTLGIHEQYF
>.|.|TRBJ2-5|TRBV6-5
TGTGCCAGCAGTCCCGGAATCCAGGAGACCCAGTACTTC
CASSPGIQETQYF
>.|.|TRBJ1-1|TRBV9
TGTGCCAGCAGCGTGGGGGGAAGCGGTGGTGTGAACACTGAAGCTTTCTTT
CASSVGGSGGVNTEAFF
>few|.|TRBJ2-4|TRBV20-1
TGCAGTGCTACAGATCAAAACATTCAGTACTTC
CSATDQNIQYF
>.|.|TRBJ2-1|TRBV30
TGTGCCTGGAGTGTAGGAGGAAGCGGCTCCTACAATGAGCAGTTCTTC
CAWSVGGSGSYNEQFF
>.|TRBD1|TRBJ1-1|TRBV2
TGTGCCAGCAGGGGGACAGTACCAAATGAAGCTTTCTTT
CASRGTVPNEAFF
>.|.|TRBJ2-7|TRBV4-3
TGCGCCAGCAGCCAGGGCGTAACCTACGAGCAGTACTTC
CASSQGVTYEQYF
>.|.|TRBJ2-5|TRBV4-3
TGCGCCAGCAGTTATATGGGGGACTCGGACCAGTACTTC
CASSYMGDSDQYF
>.|.|TRBJ1-5|TRBV25-1
TGTGCCAGCAGTCGGGCAGGTAGCAATCAGCCCCAGCATTTT
CASSRAGSNQPQHF
>.|TRBD1|TRBJ2-2|TRBV5-4
TGTGCCAGCAACCAAGGGACAGGGGGCGGCACCGGGGAGCTGTTTTTT
CASNQGTGGGTGELFF
>medium-sized|TRBD2|TRBJ2-1|TRBV19
TGTGCCAGTAGAGGCGGGGGGGGAATCAATGAGCAGTTCTTC
CASRGGGGINEQFF
>.|TRBD1|TRBJ2-7|TRBV27
TGTGCCAGCAGTGACGGGACAGTGGCCTACGAGCAGTACTTC
CASSDGTVAYEQYF
>.|TRBD2|TRBJ2-7|TRBV28
TGTGCCAGCAGTCCTCCCCCCGGACTAGAATTCTACGAGCAGTACTTC
CASSPPPGLEFYEQYF
>.|.|TRBJ2-1|TRBV7-9
TGTGCCAGCAGCTTACATTCGGGGGTCGATGAGCAGTTCTTC
CASSLHSGVDEQFF
>.|TRBD1|TRBJ1-3|TRBV7-9
TGTGCCAGCAGCTACGGACAGGGTGGAAACACCATATATTTT
CASSYGQGGNTIYF
>.|.|TRBJ2-1|TRBV19
TGTGCCAGTAGTCCTATGGGGGGCGAGTACAATGAGCAGTTCTTC
CASSPMGGEYNEQFF
>.|.|TRBJ2-1|TRBV7-8
TGTGCCAGCAGCTTTCGAGGGGGTGGGAATGAGCAGTTCTTC
CASSFRGGGNEQFF
>.|.|TRBJ1-1|TRBV7-9
TGTGCCAGCAGCTTGACAGCGAACACTGAAGCTTTCTTT
CASSLTANTEAFF
>.|.|TRBJ2-4|TRBV4-3
TGCGCCAGCAGCCAAGATAGCCAAAACATTCAGTACTTC
CASSQDSQNIQYF
>.|.|TRBJ2-7|TRBV5-5
TGTGCCAGCAGCTTGGCTTTCTCCTACGAGCAGTACTTC
CASSLAFSYEQYF
>.|TRBD2|TRBJ2-7|TRBV10-1
TGCGCCAGCAGCCCAGGGACTAGCGGGAGTACTTACGAGCAGTACTTC
CASSPGTSGSTYEQYF
>.|TRBD1|TRBJ2-7|TRBV28
TGTGCCAGCACCCCGGGGACAGGCCTCCGCTACGAGCAGTACTTC
CASTPGTGLRYEQYF
>.|TRBD1|TRBJ2-3|TRBV5-6
TGTGCCAGCCTAAACCCCATACAGGGGCACGAAGATACGCAGTATTTT
CASLNPIQGHEDTQYF
>.|.|TRBJ2-3|TRBV9
TGTGCCAGCAGCGTAGGAGCCAGAGGCACAGATACGCAGTATTTT
CASSVGARGTDTQYF
>.|.|TRBJ1-1|TRBV4-3
TGCGCCAGCAGCCAAGGGCCTTTGTCGGGCACTGAAGCTTTCTTT
CASSQGPLSGTEAFF
>.|.|TRBJ2-5|TRBV5-6
TGTGCCAGCAGCTTTCATTACCAGGAGACCCAGTACTTC
CASSFHYQETQYF
>once|.|TRBJ2-7|TRBV7-9
TGTGCCAGCAGCTTAGCCGTCAGACCCGAGCAGTACTTC
CASSLAVRPEQYF
>.|TRBD1|TRBJ2-5|TRBV30
TGTGCCTGGAGTGAGGGGGCGCTTAATCAAGAGACCCAGTACTTC
CAWSEGALNQETQYF
>.|.|TRBJ2-7|TRBV7-2
TGTGCCAGCAGCGCCCGACTTAGTGAGCAGTACTTC
CASSARLSEQYF
>.|TRBD2|TRBJ2-5|TRBV2
TGTGCCAGCAGTGAGGGACTAGCAGGTCGGGTACAAGAGACCCAGTACTTC
CASSEGLAGRVQETQYF
>.|TRBD2|TRBJ2-3|TRBV4-2
TGTGCCAGCAGCCAAGATGGGACTAGCTACACAGATACGCAGTATTTT
CASSQDGTSYTDTQYF
>.|.|TRBJ2-7|TRBV27
TGTGCCAGCAGTTTCGCAAGCGGCTACGAGCAGTACTTC
CASSFASGYEQYF
>.|.|TRBJ1-6|TRBV28
TGTGCCAGCAGTCCCCTGACAGTCTCCACCCTCCACTTT
CASSPLTVSTLHF
>.|.|TRBJ2-7|TRBV10-2
TGCGCCAGCAGCAGGGGAGTCACCTACGAGCAGTACTTC
CASSRGVTYEQYF
>.|TRBD1|TRBJ1-1|TRBV15
TGTGCCACCAGCAAACCGGGACAGGTCTCGTTCGGCGGCACTGAAGCTTTCTTT
CATSKPGQVSFGGTEAFF